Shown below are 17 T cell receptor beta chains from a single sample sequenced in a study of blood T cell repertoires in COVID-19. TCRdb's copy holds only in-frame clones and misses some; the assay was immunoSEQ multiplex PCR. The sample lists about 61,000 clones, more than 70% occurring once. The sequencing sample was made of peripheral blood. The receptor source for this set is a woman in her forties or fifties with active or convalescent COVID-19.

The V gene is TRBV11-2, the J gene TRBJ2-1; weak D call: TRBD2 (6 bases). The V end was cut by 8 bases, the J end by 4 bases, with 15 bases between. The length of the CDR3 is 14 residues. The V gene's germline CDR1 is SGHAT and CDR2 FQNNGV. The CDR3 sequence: CASEEGLAYNEQFF. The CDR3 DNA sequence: TGTGCCAGCGAGGAGGGACTTGCTTACAATGAGCAGTTCTTC.

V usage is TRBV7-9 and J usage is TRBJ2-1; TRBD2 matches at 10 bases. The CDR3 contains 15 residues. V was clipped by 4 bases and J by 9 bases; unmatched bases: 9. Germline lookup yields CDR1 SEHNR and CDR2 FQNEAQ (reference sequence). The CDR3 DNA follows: TGTGCCAGCAGCTCGACGGGACTAGCGCTCTCTGAGCAGTTCTTC. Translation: CASSSTGLALSEQFF. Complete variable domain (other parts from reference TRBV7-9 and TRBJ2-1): DTGVSQNPRHKITKRGQNVTFRCDPISEHNRLYWYRQTLGQGPEFLTYFQNEAQLEKSRLLSDRFSAERPKGSFSTLEIQRTEQGDSAMYLCASSSTGLALSEQFFGPGTRLTVL.

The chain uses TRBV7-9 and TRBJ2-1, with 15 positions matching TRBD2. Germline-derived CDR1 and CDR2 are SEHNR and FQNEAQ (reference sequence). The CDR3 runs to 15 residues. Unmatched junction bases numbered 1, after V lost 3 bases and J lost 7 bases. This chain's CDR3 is CASSFGLAGGNEQFF. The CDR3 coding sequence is TGTGCCAGCAGCTTCGGACTAGCGGGAGGGAATGAGCAGTTCTTC.

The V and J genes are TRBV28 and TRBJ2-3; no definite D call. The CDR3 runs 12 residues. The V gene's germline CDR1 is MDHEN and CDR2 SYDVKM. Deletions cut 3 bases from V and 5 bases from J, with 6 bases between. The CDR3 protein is CASSFGRDTQYF. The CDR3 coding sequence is TGTGCCAGCAGTTTTGGCAGAGATACGCAGTATTTT.

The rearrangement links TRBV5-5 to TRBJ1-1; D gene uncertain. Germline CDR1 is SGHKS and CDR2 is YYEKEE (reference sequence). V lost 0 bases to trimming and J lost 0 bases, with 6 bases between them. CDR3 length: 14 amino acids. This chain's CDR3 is CASSLGHLNTEAFF. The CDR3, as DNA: TGTGCCAGCAGCTTGGGACACCTGAACACTGAAGCTTTCTTT.

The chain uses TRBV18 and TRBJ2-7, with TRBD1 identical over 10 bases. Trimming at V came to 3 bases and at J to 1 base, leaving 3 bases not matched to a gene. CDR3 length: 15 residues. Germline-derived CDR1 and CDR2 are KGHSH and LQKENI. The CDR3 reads CASSPPGQGSYEQYF. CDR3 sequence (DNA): TGTGCCAGCTCACCCCCGGGACAGGGGTCCTACGAGCAGTACTTC.

The CDR3 sequence is CASSLGTGGRKFTEAFF. DNA for the CDR3: TGCGCCAGCAGCCTAGGGACAGGGGGCCGAAAGTTTACTGAAGCTTTCTTT. The gene calls are TRBV4-1 and TRBJ1-1; TRBD1 matches 12 bases. Germline lookup yields CDR1 MGHRA and CDR2 YSYEKL. CDR3 length: 17 residues. Losses at the gene ends were 4 bases for V and 5 bases for J; bases not matched to a gene: 11.

CDR3 loop: CASSGPTLDRGQYEQYF. The CDR3 nucleotides are TGTGCCAGCAGTGGACCGACCTTGGACAGGGGGCAATACGAGCAGTACTTC. The V and J genes are TRBV6-1 and TRBJ2-7; 11 nucleotides agree with TRBD1. Germline assignment: CDR1 MNHNS and CDR2 SASEGT. The CDR3 runs to 17 residues. J was trimmed by 4 bases and V by 4 bases; bases with no gene match: 12.

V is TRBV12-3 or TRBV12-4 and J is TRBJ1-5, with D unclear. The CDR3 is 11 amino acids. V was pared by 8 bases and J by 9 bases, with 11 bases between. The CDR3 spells CASRSEGPQHF. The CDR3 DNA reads TGTGCCAGCCGATCGGAGGGGCCCCAGCATTTT.

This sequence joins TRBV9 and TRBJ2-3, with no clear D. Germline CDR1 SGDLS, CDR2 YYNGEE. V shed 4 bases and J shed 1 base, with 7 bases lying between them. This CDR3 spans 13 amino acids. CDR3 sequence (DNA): TGTGCCAGCAGCCCGTTCCGCACAGATACGCAGTATTTT. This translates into CASSPFRTDTQYF.

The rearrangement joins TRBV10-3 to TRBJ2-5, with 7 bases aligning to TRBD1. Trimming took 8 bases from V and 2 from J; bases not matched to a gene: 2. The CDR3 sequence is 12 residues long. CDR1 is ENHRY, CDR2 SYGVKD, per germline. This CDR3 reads CAIGTDQETQYF. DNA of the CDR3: TGTGCCATCGGGACAGATCAAGAGACCCAGTACTTC.

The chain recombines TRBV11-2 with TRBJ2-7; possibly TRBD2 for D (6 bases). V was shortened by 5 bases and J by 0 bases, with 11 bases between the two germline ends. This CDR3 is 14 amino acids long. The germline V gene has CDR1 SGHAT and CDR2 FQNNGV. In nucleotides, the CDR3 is TGTGCCAGCAGCCCCGGGACTCTCTCCTACGAGCAGTACTTC. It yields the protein CASSPGTLSYEQYF.

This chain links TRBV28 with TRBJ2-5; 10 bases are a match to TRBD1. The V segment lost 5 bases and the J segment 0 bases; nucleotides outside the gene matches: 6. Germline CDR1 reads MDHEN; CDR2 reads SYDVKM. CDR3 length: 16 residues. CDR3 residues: CASSPGTGDYQETQYF. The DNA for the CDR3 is TGTGCCAGCAGTCCCGGGACAGGGGACTACCAAGAGACCCAGTACTTC. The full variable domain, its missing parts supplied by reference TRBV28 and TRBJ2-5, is DVKVTQSSRYLVKRTGEKVFLECVQDMDHENMFWYRQDPGLGLRLIYFSYDVKMKEKGDIPEGYSVSREKKERFSLILESASTNQTSMYLCASSPGTGDYQETQYFGPGTRLLVL.

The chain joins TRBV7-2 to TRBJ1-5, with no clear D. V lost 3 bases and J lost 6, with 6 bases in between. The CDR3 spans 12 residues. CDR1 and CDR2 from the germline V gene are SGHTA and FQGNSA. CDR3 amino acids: CASSFFGQPQHF. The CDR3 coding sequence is TGTGCCAGCAGCTTCTTCGGTCAGCCCCAGCATTTT.

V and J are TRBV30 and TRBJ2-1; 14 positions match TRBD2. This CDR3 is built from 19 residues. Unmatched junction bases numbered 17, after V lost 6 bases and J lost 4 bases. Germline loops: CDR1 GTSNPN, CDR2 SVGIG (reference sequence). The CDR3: CACKPVPGLAGALYNEQFF. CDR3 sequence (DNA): TGTGCCTGCAAACCGGTCCCGGGACTAGCGGGAGCTCTTTACAATGAGCAGTTCTTC.

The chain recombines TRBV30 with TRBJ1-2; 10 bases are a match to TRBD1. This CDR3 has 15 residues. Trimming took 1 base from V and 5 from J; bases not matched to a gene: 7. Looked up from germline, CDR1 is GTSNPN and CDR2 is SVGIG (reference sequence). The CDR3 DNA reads TGTGCCTGGAGTGCCCTCGGGACAGGGGAATATGGCTACACCTTC. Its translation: CAWSALGTGEYGYTF.

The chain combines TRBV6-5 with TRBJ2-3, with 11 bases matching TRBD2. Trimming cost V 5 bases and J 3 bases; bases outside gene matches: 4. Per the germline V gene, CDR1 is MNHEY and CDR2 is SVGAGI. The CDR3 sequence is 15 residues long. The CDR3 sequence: CASSRLAGGTDTQYF. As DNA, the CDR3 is TGTGCCAGCAGTCGTCTAGCGGGAGGTACAGATACGCAGTATTTT.